This is a list of T cell receptor beta chains from one sample in a study of T-cell memory formation after mild COVID-19. TCRdb itself ran the 5' RACE reads through MiXCR, one entry per CDR3 protein. The sample yields about 130,000 distinct CDR3 sequences, 20% to 25% seen once. Sequences were obtained from PBMCs or a T cell subset sorted from them (not recorded which). Source of these receptors: an adult woman who had mild COVID-19 (a few samples of this study predate the infection). Cell type and time point are not known. Each CDR3 is given with its conserved first and last residue.

V gene	J gene	CDR3 protein
TRBV5-1	TRBJ2-2	CASSPGMNTGELFF
TRBV30	TRBJ2-7	CAGGLAGGRGDEQYF
TRBV9	TRBJ2-7	CASSPRQGARYEQYF
TRBV3-1	TRBJ2-3	CASSQEGVGLDTQYF
TRBV5-5	TRBJ2-5	CASSPWDLPGPSYQETQYF
TRBV24-1	TRBJ2-1	CATSDSNLLADEQFF
TRBV24-1	TRBJ2-7	CATTTVAYEQYF
TRBV5-1	TRBJ2-7	CASSLGQGYDEQYF
TRBV29-1	TRBJ2-1	CSVRTGTGHNEQFF
TRBV5-1	TRBJ1-2	CASSLAVSGDGYTF
TRBV27	TRBJ2-3	CASSLLLDRVSDTDTQYF
TRBV7-9	TRBJ2-5	CASTSAGYGPLVQYF
TRBV12-5	TRBJ2-2	CASGFQRAGELFF
TRBV19	TRBJ1-4	CASSMRIRSEKLFF
TRBV4-3	TRBJ2-7	CASSPRRAGGPVNEQYF
TRBV7-9	TRBJ1-5	CASSVGTASNQPQHF
TRBV12-3/TRBV12-4	TRBJ2-7	CASSLGDRVTYF
TRBV19	TRBJ2-1	CASTSGDYEQFF
TRBV29-1	TRBJ2-1	CSVDVRNEQFF
TRBV29-1	TRBJ2-7	CSVGGGAYEQYF
TRBV20-1	TRBJ2-7	CSARDWETGDYEQYF
TRBV5-6	TRBJ2-4	CASSLRARDSGLLAKNIQYF
TRBV9	TRBJ2-7	CASSASSGTGVYEQYF
TRBV20-1	TRBJ2-7	CSARFEGAEQYF
TRBV24-1	TRBJ1-5	CATGSGPSADQPQHF
TRBV4-1	TRBJ1-2	CASSQGQGNFYGYTF
TRBV7-6	TRBJ2-2	CASSLGQGPAGELFF